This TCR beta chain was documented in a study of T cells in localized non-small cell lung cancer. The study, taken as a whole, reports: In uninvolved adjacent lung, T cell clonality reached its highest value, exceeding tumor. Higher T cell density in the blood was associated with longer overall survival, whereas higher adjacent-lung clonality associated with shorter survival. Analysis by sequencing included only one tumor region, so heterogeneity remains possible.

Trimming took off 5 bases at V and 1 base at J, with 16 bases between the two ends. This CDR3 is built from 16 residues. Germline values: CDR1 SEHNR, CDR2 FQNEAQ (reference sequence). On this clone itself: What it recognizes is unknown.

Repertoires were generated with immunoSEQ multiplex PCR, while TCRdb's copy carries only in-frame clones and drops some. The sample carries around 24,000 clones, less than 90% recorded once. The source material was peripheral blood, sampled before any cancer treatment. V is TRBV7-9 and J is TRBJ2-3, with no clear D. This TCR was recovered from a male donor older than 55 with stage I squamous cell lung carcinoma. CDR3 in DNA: TGTGCCAGCAGCGCATTATTCCCGCGACGCACAGATACGCAGTATTTT. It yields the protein CASSALFPRRTDTQYF.